This TCR beta chain was sequenced for a study of shared clonotypes between healthy human individuals. Study as a whole: Researchers assigned three CD4 naive, three CD4 memory, two CD8 naive and one CD8 memory plate to each donor. Study-wide results and limits: Clonotypes shared by all four sorted-subset donors had higher generation probabilities than non-shared clonotypes.

As concerns this clone: Its matching antigen is unknown.

Assay runs were performed at deep level. The repertoire was sequenced with immunoSEQ multiplex PCR; TCRdb's copy has only in-frame clones and lacks some. The data show 2,100,000 or so clones, more than 90% seen once. Deletions cut 6 bases from V and 4 bases from J, with 13 bases between. Germline V gene data show CDR1 as MNHEY and CDR2 as SMNVEV (reference sequence). The length of the CDR3 is 13 residues. Sequencing input: naive CD4+ T cells sorted from blood. Subset reported: CD45RA+ positively selected. This chain uses TRBV27 with TRBJ2-7; D is unresolved. The source is a man aged 18-30 years in good health. DNA of the CDR3: TGTGCCAGCAGAAGGTCCACAGAATACGAGCAGTACTTC. This gives the protein CASRRSTEYEQYF.